This T cell receptor (beta chain) was obtained from a study of OX40 agonist ivuxolimab in advanced cancers. Study information: Patients with hepatocellular carcinoma, melanoma, renal cell or head and neck cancer made up the dose-escalation patients.

Worth noting for this clone: The antigen remains undetermined.

Only in-frame clones appear in the TCRdb table, and some are missing; sequencing was by immunoSEQ multiplex PCR. The data hold some 86,000 clones, with about 86% observed a single time. General study points: Some of the nonresponding patients also showed low levels of normalized T-cell clonal expansion. At doses 0.1 to 3.0 mg/kg, CD4+ and CD8+ clones expanded.

Looked up from germline, CDR1 is SGHVS and CDR2 is FQNEAQ. CDR3 length: 16 residues. Deletions cut 5 bases from V and 0 bases from J, with 14 bases between. The material was CD4+ or CD8+ T cells sorted from blood, obtained in a trial of the OX40 agonist ivuxolimab. The receptor was derived from an adult with an advanced solid tumor such as melanoma, head and neck, liver or kidney cancer. The V call is TRBV7-8, the J call TRBJ1-5; TRBD1 is a possible D gene (6 bases). The CDR3 coding sequence is TGTGCCAGCAGCCCGAGACAGGTCATTAGCAATCAGCCCCAGCATTTT. Translating it yields CASSPRQVISNQPQHF. Combining the CDR3 with reference TRBV7-8 and TRBJ1-5 gives the whole variable domain GAGVSQSPRYKVAKRGQDVALRCDPISGHVSLFWYQQALGQGPEFLTYFQNEAQLDKSGLPSDRFFAERPEGSVSTLKIQRTQQEDSAVYLCASSPRQVISNQPQHFGDGTRLSIL.